The rows below give T cell receptor beta chains drawn from one sample of a study of cytomegalovirus exposure and HLA in healthy donors. The protocol was immunoSEQ multiplex PCR, while the TCRdb copy is restricted to in-frame clones and leaves out a portion. The sample lists roughly 230,000 clones, approximately 91% occurring once. The material sequenced was PBMCs. The receptors stem from a girl aged 2 to 10 in good health and CMV-seronegative. Both conserved end residues are part of each CDR3. Fields, in order: CDR3 length, J gene, V gene, CDR3 protein.

len: 16; j_gene: TRBJ2-3; v_gene: TRBV6-1; CDR3aa: CASREGSGGSTDTQYF
len: 15; j_gene: TRBJ2-1; v_gene: TRBV5-8; CDR3aa: CASSLGSGNYNEQFF
len: 16; j_gene: TRBJ2-3; v_gene: TRBV18; CDR3aa: CASSPSGGPRTDTQYF
len: 14; j_gene: TRBJ1-1; v_gene: TRBV30; CDR3aa: CAWSGNPLSPEAFF
len: 14; j_gene: TRBJ1-5; v_gene: TRBV6-5; CDR3aa: CASSYRRDNQPQHF
len: 15; j_gene: TRBJ2-5; v_gene: TRBV6-1; CDR3aa: CASSTLRDRVGTQYF
len: 14; j_gene: TRBJ1-1; v_gene: TRBV7-9; CDR3aa: CASSGRGLDTEAFF
len: 14; j_gene: TRBJ2-7; v_gene: TRBV30; CDR3aa: CAGGLPGQGNEQYF
len: 14; j_gene: TRBJ2-5; v_gene: TRBV6-1; CDR3aa: CASRPAGIQETQYF
len: 15; j_gene: TRBJ2-5; v_gene: TRBV6-1; CDR3aa: CASSVTDRVKETQYF
len: 13; j_gene: TRBJ1-2; v_gene: TRBV28; CDR3aa: CASTLRGTDGYTF
len: 14; j_gene: TRBJ2-7; v_gene: TRBV30; CDR3aa: CACDRGGQGAEQYF
len: 12; j_gene: TRBJ2-7; v_gene: TRBV2; CDR3aa: CASSAQGYEQYF
len: 16; j_gene: TRBJ2-3; v_gene: TRBV7-2; CDR3aa: CASSPRGLAGSDTQYF
len: 13; j_gene: TRBJ2-5; v_gene: TRBV2; CDR3aa: CASSGGGSETQYF
len: 15; j_gene: TRBJ2-7; v_gene: TRBV5-8; CDR3aa: CASRPTALGAYEQYF
len: 17; j_gene: TRBJ2-1; v_gene: TRBV9; CDR3aa: CASSVAPGADSYNEQFF
len: 12; j_gene: TRBJ2-1; v_gene: TRBV11-2; CDR3aa: CASSLDNNEQFF
len: 16; j_gene: TRBJ2-5; v_gene: TRBV29-1; CDR3aa: CSVVPAPGHVQETQYF
len: 13; j_gene: TRBJ2-7; v_gene: TRBV28; CDR3aa: CASRQIEVYEQYF
len: 14; j_gene: TRBJ2-7; v_gene: TRBV27; CDR3aa: CASSLAGGPYEQYF
len: 16; j_gene: TRBJ2-2; v_gene: TRBV10-2; CDR3aa: CASSTIGTSGSGELFF
len: 14; j_gene: TRBJ1-2; v_gene: TRBV7-9; CDR3aa: CASSPDLLNYGYTF
len: 15; j_gene: TRBJ1-5; v_gene: TRBV10-3; CDR3aa: CAISEGGGRNQPQHF
len: 13; j_gene: .; v_gene: TRBV2; CDR3aa: CASSVRLVREQYF
len: 14; j_gene: TRBJ1-2; v_gene: TRBV5-4; CDR3aa: CASSLGDSVYGYTF
len: 13; j_gene: TRBJ1-1; v_gene: TRBV5-4; CDR3aa: CASGREGNEAHFF
len: 13; j_gene: TRBJ2-1; v_gene: TRBV7-9; CDR3aa: CASSSGTSDEQFF
len: 17; j_gene: TRBJ1-2; v_gene: TRBV11-2; CDR3aa: CASSLVPTGGADYGYTF
len: 16; j_gene: TRBJ2-7; v_gene: TRBV30; CDR3aa: CAWSSPPGGFSYEQYF
len: 15; j_gene: TRBJ1-5; v_gene: TRBV27; CDR3aa: CASSLAGGINQPQHF
len: 16; j_gene: TRBJ2-3; v_gene: TRBV9; CDR3aa: CASSVIDRGLADTQYF
len: 17; j_gene: TRBJ1-5; v_gene: TRBV6-1; CDR3aa: CASSEPHRELGYQPQHF
len: 15; j_gene: TRBJ1-2; v_gene: TRBV6-5; CDR3aa: CASMTTGGFNYGYTF
len: 14; j_gene: TRBJ2-3; v_gene: TRBV9; CDR3aa: CASSVAPSGDTQYF
len: 12; j_gene: TRBJ1-2; v_gene: TRBV27; CDR3aa: CASSFLGGGYTF
len: 18; j_gene: TRBJ2-1; v_gene: TRBV7-9; CDR3aa: CASSLAGLAGGVKDEQFF
len: 14; j_gene: TRBJ1-1; v_gene: TRBV5-5; CDR3aa: CASSLGTGDREAFF
len: 12; j_gene: TRBJ2-7; v_gene: TRBV28; CDR3aa: CASSSRRAEQYF
len: 14; j_gene: TRBJ1-5; v_gene: TRBV30; CDR3aa: CAWTGAASNQPQHF
len: 15; j_gene: TRBJ1-6; v_gene: TRBV9; CDR3aa: CASSTRGADNSPLHF
len: 16; j_gene: TRBJ2-5; v_gene: TRBV7-9; CDR3aa: CSSSRRGGGVRETQYF
len: 13; j_gene: TRBJ1-2; v_gene: TRBV6-1; CDR3aa: CASSEAGGRGYTF
len: 15; j_gene: TRBJ2-1; v_gene: TRBV7-8; CDR3aa: CASQDSLEGYNEQFF
len: 16; j_gene: TRBJ1-4; v_gene: TRBV12-5; CDR3aa: CASGLVRARGDEKLFF
len: 14; j_gene: TRBJ2-1; v_gene: TRBV19; CDR3aa: CASAVAEAWNEQFF
len: 12; j_gene: TRBJ2-7; v_gene: TRBV18; CDR3aa: CASSDRTYEQYF
len: 15; j_gene: TRBJ1-5; v_gene: TRBV4-1; CDR3aa: CASSRSDISNQPQHF
len: 22; j_gene: TRBJ2-5; v_gene: TRBV5-1; CDR3aa: CASSPIKEKDRGASDARETQYF
len: 13; j_gene: TRBJ1-1; v_gene: TRBV11-2; CDR3aa: CASSLGRDTEAFF
len: 15; j_gene: TRBJ1-2; v_gene: TRBV2; CDR3aa: CASSEELAKNYGYTF
len: 13; j_gene: TRBJ2-5; v_gene: TRBV27; CDR3aa: CASSFSRSGTQYF
len: 14; j_gene: TRBJ2-7; v_gene: TRBV11-3; CDR3aa: CASSPRDRGHEQYF
len: 12; j_gene: TRBJ1-2; v_gene: TRBV19; CDR3aa: CASNGTPVNYTF